The clone carrying this TCR beta chain showed up just a few times. The authors prepared the TCRbeta library with unique molecular identifiers. Via MiXCR, TCRdb re-called the PCR reads, giving one row per CDR3 protein. The sample lists 440,000 or so distinct CDR3 sequences; 11% were seen once. The CDR3 loop spans 14 amino acids. Germline CDR1 reads SNHLY; CDR2 reads FYNNEI. After removal of 3 bases from V and 4 bases from J, the junction contained 6 bases not matched to a gene. The entry originates in a study of T-cell reconstitution after alpha-beta-depleted transplantation in children. Sample: PBMCs from the stem cell graft donor, taken from the stem cell graft. The origin of this receptor is a human donor who donated a stem cell graft to a child with acute myeloid leukemia. The rearrangement uses TRBV2 and TRBJ2-7; 7 bases line up with TRBD1. The CDR3 here is CASSDLGGRYEQYF. The CDR3 region has the DNA TGTGCCAGCAGTGATTTAGGGGGCAGGTACGAGCAGTACTTC. Looking up the rest from reference TRBV2 and TRBJ2-7 gives the full variable domain: EPEVTQTPSHQVTQMGQEVILRCVPISNHLYFYWYRQILGQKVEFLVSFYNNEISEKSEIFDDQFSVERPDGSNFTLKIRSTKLEDSAMYFCASSDLGGRYEQYFGPGTRLTVT.